A selection of T cell receptor beta chains follows, all from one sample in a study of T cells and copy number aberrations in small-cell lung cancer. Some clones are missing from TCRdb's copy, which holds only in-frame ones; the method was immunoSEQ multiplex PCR. The sample consists of several thousand clones, roughly 76% of them appearing once. Sequencing used tumor tissue. These receptors were obtained from a man between 45 and 60 years old with small cell lung cancer. The CDR3 runs from the conserved cysteine through the conserved F or W. The order of the fields is clone size, V gene, J gene, D gene, CDR3 DNA, CDR3 protein. The D gene is left open where the match is weak. A row's size may be missing; if present it is once, few, many or a size class.

.	TRBV5-1	TRBJ2-5	.	TGCGCCAGCAGCGTCGCTCGGAACCAAGAGACCCAGTACTTC	CASSVARNQETQYF
.	TRBV5-1	TRBJ1-3	.	TGCGCCAGCACCCGAGGGGATTTCTCTGGAAACACCATATATTTT	CASTRGDFSGNTIYF
.	TRBV5-1	TRBJ2-1	TRBD2	TGCGCCAGCAGCTTGTCGGGGACTAGCGGGATGAATGAGCAGTTCTTC	CASSLSGTSGMNEQFF
.	TRBV28	TRBJ1-4	.	TGTGCCAGCAGTTTTGAGGGGTACAATGAAAAACTGTTTTTT	CASSFEGYNEKLFF
.	TRBV28	TRBJ2-2	.	TGTGCCAGCAGTGAGAACGGGGAGCTGTTTTTT	CASSENGELFF
few	TRBV29-1	TRBJ2-2	.	TGCAGCGCACTAGGGGGGCCGAACACCGGGGAGCTGTTTTTT	CSALGGPNTGELFF
.	TRBV15	TRBJ2-2	.	TGTGCCACCAGCAGATCGGCGGGGACGGGCACCGGGGAGCTGTTTTTT	CATSRSAGTGTGELFF
.	TRBV10-1	TRBJ2-1	.	TGCGCCAGCAGTGAGTCCAGTTCCCCGAAGCAGTTCTTC	CASSESSSPKQFF
few	TRBV19	TRBJ1-5	TRBD1	TGTGCCAGTAGGGGGGGACAGGGCGGCAATCAGCCCCAGCATTTT	CASRGGQGGNQPQHF
few	TRBV5-6	TRBJ1-1	.	TGTGCCAGCAACCGAATGGGGAACACTGAAGCTTTCTTT	CASNRMGNTEAFF
.	TRBV6-6	TRBJ2-3	.	TGTGCCAGCAGGAGGGGCCTGGGGTCAGATACGCAGTATTTT	CASRRGLGSDTQYF
.	TRBV18	TRBJ2-3	.	TGTGCCAGCTCCCCCGGGACTTCAGATACGCAGTATTTT	CASSPGTSDTQYF
.	TRBV9	TRBJ2-7	TRBD1	TGTGCCAGCAGCGCCGGGACAGGGTTTCTCGAGCAGTACTTC	CASSAGTGFLEQYF
once	TRBV4-1	TRBJ2-7	.	TGCGCCAGCAGCCAAGTGGCAACTGCCGACGAACAGTACTTC	CASSQVATADEQYF
.	TRBV5-4	TRBJ2-2	TRBD2	TGTGCCAGCAGCTTCGTAGCGGGAGCCGGGGAGCTGTTTTTT	CASSFVAGAGELFF
.	TRBV14	TRBJ1-1	.	TGTGCCAGCAGTATTCAAGGACTATCCATGAACACTGAAGCTTTCTTT	CASSIQGLSMNTEAFF
.	TRBV28	TRBJ1-5	.	TGTGCCAGCAGTTTGGTGAGGGGCTTTCAGCCCCAGCATTTT	CASSLVRGFQPQHF
.	TRBV2	TRBJ2-7	TRBD2	TGTGCCAGCAGTGATCCCCTAGCGGGAGCCTACGAGCAGTACTTC	CASSDPLAGAYEQYF
.	TRBV7-9	TRBJ1-5	TRBD1	TGTACCAGCAGCATCCAGGGGGGAGGAGGTCAGCCCCAGCATTTT	CTSSIQGGGGQPQHF
.	TRBV6-5	TRBJ2-5	TRBD2	TGTGCCAGCAGAGGGACTAGCGTGGAGACCCAGTACTTC	CASRGTSVETQYF
.	TRBV30	TRBJ1-2	.	TGTGCCTGGAGCGATGGGGGGTATGGCTACACCTTC	CAWSDGGYGYTF
.	TRBV6-6	TRBJ1-5	.	TGTGCCAGCAGTGACGGGGGAGGGCAGCCCCAGCATTTT	CASSDGGGQPQHF
once	TRBV9	TRBJ1-1	TRBD1	TGTGCCAGCAGCGTAGGGGGACAGGGGAGTAAAGACACTGAAGCTTTCTTT	CASSVGGQGSKDTEAFF
.	TRBV7-2	TRBJ2-3	TRBD2	TGTGCCAGCAGCTTGGACCCAGGACTAGTAGATACGCAGTATTTT	CASSLDPGLVDTQYF
few	TRBV7-2	TRBJ1-2	TRBD1	TGTGCCAGCAGCTCGGACAGGGTAAAGGGCTACACCTTC	CASSSDRVKGYTF
.	TRBV30	TRBJ1-2	TRBD1	TGTGCCTGGAGCCAGGGGGCCTTTGATGGCTACACCTTC	CAWSQGAFDGYTF
.	TRBV12-5	TRBJ2-4	.	TGTGCTAGTGGTTCCGGGGATATTCAGTACTTC	CASGSGDIQYF
few	TRBV15	TRBJ2-5	TRBD1	TGTGCCACCAGCAGGGGACAGGGAGGAGAGACCCAGTACTTC	CATSRGQGGETQYF
.	TRBV30	TRBJ2-3	.	TGTGCCTGGACGCTAAATCATTTGGGCACTAGCACAGATACGCAGTATTTT	CAWTLNHLGTSTDTQYF
.	TRBV12-5	TRBJ2-1	.	TGTGCTAGTGGTCGTACACCTGAGCAGTTCTTC	CASGRTPEQFF
.	TRBV27	TRBJ1-2	TRBD1	TGTGCCAGCAGTGCAGACAGGGTTTATTTTGCTGGCTACACCTTC	CASSADRVYFAGYTF
few	TRBV14	TRBJ2-1	.	TGTGCCAGCAGCCCAGGTATCAGGGATGAGCAGTTCTTC	CASSPGIRDEQFF
.	TRBV5-1	TRBJ1-1	.	TGCGCCAGCAGCTTGGACCCCGGTACTGAAGCTTTCTTT	CASSLDPGTEAFF
.	TRBV10-3	TRBJ1-2	.	TGTGCCATCCTGGCAGGGCATGGGGACTATGGCTACACCTTC	CAILAGHGDYGYTF
.	TRBV28	TRBJ2-7	.	TGTGCCAGCAGCGCCCCGGGAGGGACAGGCTCCTACGAGCAGTACTTC	CASSAPGGTGSYEQYF
once	TRBV11-2	TRBJ2-1	.	TGTGCCAGCAGCTTACTTGTCTCCCAGGACGATGAGCAGTTCTTC	CASSLLVSQDDEQFF
.	TRBV6-1	TRBJ2-1	TRBD2	TGTGCCAGGGGAGGGGAGGTGTACAATGAGCAGTTCTTC	CARGGEVYNEQFF
few	TRBV7-2	TRBJ2-2	TRBD1	TGTGCCAGCAGCCCGAGGGACAGGGGGCTACGGACCGGGGAGCTGTTTTTT	CASSPRDRGLRTGELFF
few	TRBV7-9	TRBJ1-1	.	TGTGCCAGCAGCTTATGGGGGGGCACTGAAGCTTTCTTT	CASSLWGGTEAFF
.	TRBV5-5	TRBJ1-1	.	TGTGCCAGCAGCTTGCAAGCGGACACTGAAGCTTTCTTT	CASSLQADTEAFF
.	TRBV10-3	TRBJ2-1	.	TGTGCCATCAGTGCCCGGGGGGCTGAGCAGTTCTTC	CAISARGAEQFF
.	TRBV7-3	TRBJ2-3	TRBD2	TGTGCCAGCAGCTTTGCGGCCAGCGGGAGTGGGGATACGCAGTATTTT	CASSFAASGSGDTQYF
.	TRBV5-6	TRBJ2-3	.	TGTGCCAGCAGCTTTTTAATGAGGAGCGGGCAGACAGATACGCAGTATTTT	CASSFLMRSGQTDTQYF
.	TRBV5-8	TRBJ2-3	TRBD1	TGTGCCAGCAGCTTGGGACAGGGCATTGGTGCTACAGATACGCAGTATTTT	CASSLGQGIGATDTQYF
.	TRBV6-5	TRBJ2-7	.	TGTGCCAGCAGTTACTCGACTGGGCCCTACGAGCAGTACTTC	CASSYSTGPYEQYF
.	TRBV29-1	TRBJ2-5	.	TGCAGCGTTGCTAACAGCCCAGAGACCCAGTACTTC	CSVANSPETQYF
.	TRBV11-3	TRBJ2-3	.	TGTGCCAGCAGCTTAGGGCGGGCGGCCAGCACAGATACGCAGTATTTT	CASSLGRAASTDTQYF
.	TRBV19	TRBJ1-2	.	TGTGCCAGTACCACACAGCGAGGAGCTGGGTATGGCTACACCTTC	CASTTQRGAGYGYTF
few	TRBV6-6	TRBJ1-5	.	TGTGCCAGCAGTTACTTCAATCAGCCCCAGCATTTT	CASSYFNQPQHF
few	TRBV5-1	TRBJ2-7	.	TGCGCCAGCAGCTCTCAGGAATCCTACGAGCAGTACTTC	CASSSQESYEQYF